This is a list of T cell receptor beta chains from one sample in a study of multiple sclerosis patients with progressive multifocal leukoencephalopathy. TCRdb's copy holds only in-frame clones and misses some; the assay was immunoSEQ multiplex PCR. Of some 31,000 clones listed, 89% are singletons. The sample comprised PBMCs. Source of these receptors: a human donor with multiple sclerosis. Each CDR3 is given with its conserved first and last residue. Each record gives: D gene, V gene, J gene, clone size, CDR3 DNA, CDR3 protein. A D gene is named only where the DNA matches it firmly. The size of a clone is reported for some rows only, either as once, few or many, or as a class for expanded clones.

D gene: -; V gene: TRBV7-8; J gene: TRBJ1-2; clone size: -; CDR3 DNA: TGTGCCAGCAGCTCAACGACTAATACCCTCTATGGCTACACCTTC; CDR3 protein: CASSSTTNTLYGYTF
D gene: -; V gene: TRBV25-1; J gene: TRBJ1-1; clone size: -; CDR3 DNA: TGTGCCAGCAGTGCCAGGACAACGATGAACACTGAAGCTTTCTTT; CDR3 protein: CASSARTTMNTEAFF
D gene: -; V gene: TRBV11-1; J gene: TRBJ1-1; clone size: -; CDR3 DNA: TGTGCCAGCAGTTCCACTAACACTGAAGCTTTCTTT; CDR3 protein: CASSSTNTEAFF
D gene: -; V gene: TRBV6-6; J gene: TRBJ2-7; clone size: -; CDR3 DNA: TGTGCCAGCAGTTACTCGAACAGCCCCTACGAGCAGTACTTC; CDR3 protein: CASSYSNSPYEQYF
D gene: TRBD2; V gene: TRBV7-9; J gene: TRBJ2-7; clone size: -; CDR3 DNA: TGTGCCAGCGACGCGGGAGGCCACGAGCAGTACTTC; CDR3 protein: CASDAGGHEQYF
D gene: -; V gene: TRBV13; J gene: TRBJ2-3; clone size: -; CDR3 DNA: TGTGCCAGCAGCTTCGCGCAGGGATCAGATACGCAGTATTTT; CDR3 protein: CASSFAQGSDTQYF
D gene: -; V gene: TRBV7-9; J gene: TRBJ2-2; clone size: -; CDR3 DNA: TGTGCCAGCAGCTTACGGGGAAACACCGGGGAGCTGTTTTTT; CDR3 protein: CASSLRGNTGELFF
D gene: TRBD2; V gene: TRBV27; J gene: TRBJ2-3; clone size: -; CDR3 DNA: TGTGCCAGCAGTTTATCAACGGGACTAGCGGGACCCACAGATACGCAGTATTTT; CDR3 protein: CASSLSTGLAGPTDTQYF
D gene: -; V gene: TRBV30; J gene: TRBJ1-2; clone size: once; CDR3 DNA: TGTGCCTGGAGTGTACGGGAGCGGTCAAGACATCAGAGGGGTGGCTACACCTTC; CDR3 protein: CAWSVRERSRHQRGGYTF
D gene: TRBD2; V gene: TRBV30; J gene: TRBJ2-3; clone size: -; CDR3 DNA: TGTGCCTGGAGGGCCGAGGTGGGACTAGCGGGGAGCACAGATACGCAGTATTTT; CDR3 protein: CAWRAEVGLAGSTDTQYF
D gene: -; V gene: TRBV5-1; J gene: TRBJ1-5; clone size: -; CDR3 DNA: TGCGCCAGCAGCTTGGCGGGGCCCGGCCAGCCCCAGCATTTT; CDR3 protein: CASSLAGPGQPQHF
D gene: TRBD2; V gene: TRBV19; J gene: TRBJ2-7; clone size: -; CDR3 DNA: TGTGCCAGTAGTCCCCGGACTAGCGGGAGGGCCAACGAGCAGTACTTC; CDR3 protein: CASSPRTSGRANEQYF
D gene: -; V gene: TRBV27; J gene: TRBJ2-1; clone size: few; CDR3 DNA: TGTGCCAGCAGTCTCGTCGTGGCGGGCAGCTCCTACAATGAGCAGTTCTTC; CDR3 protein: CASSLVVAGSSYNEQFF
D gene: -; V gene: TRBV6-5; J gene: TRBJ1-2; clone size: -; CDR3 DNA: TGTGCCAGCAGCCGACAGCTGCAGCAGGTGTCGGGCTACACCTTC; CDR3 protein: CASSRQLQQVSGYTF
D gene: -; V gene: TRBV23-1; J gene: TRBJ1-1; clone size: -; CDR3 DNA: TGCGCCCATAGGACGGTGAACACTGAAGCTTTCTTT; CDR3 protein: CAHRTVNTEAFF
D gene: TRBD1; V gene: TRBV19; J gene: TRBJ1-2; clone size: -; CDR3 DNA: TGTGCCAGTAGCTCACCGGGACAGGGGGCGCCGAAGTATGGCTACACCTTC; CDR3 protein: CASSSPGQGAPKYGYTF
D gene: -; V gene: TRBV4-1; J gene: TRBJ2-7; clone size: -; CDR3 DNA: TGCGCCAGCAGTCTCCGGGACATGGACGAGCAGTACTTC; CDR3 protein: CASSLRDMDEQYF
D gene: -; V gene: TRBV7-2; J gene: TRBJ1-2; clone size: -; CDR3 DNA: TGTGCCAGCAGCTTACAGGGGATCTCCTATGGCTACACCTTC; CDR3 protein: CASSLQGISYGYTF
D gene: -; V gene: TRBV5-1; J gene: TRBJ2-5; clone size: -; CDR3 DNA: TGCGCCAGTCGGGCAGGGGCAGGGGAGACCCAGTACTTC; CDR3 protein: CASRAGAGETQYF
D gene: -; V gene: TRBV28; J gene: TRBJ1-1; clone size: -; CDR3 DNA: TGTGCCAGCAGTTCTCCGGACCCTGGAAACACTGAAGCTTTCTTT; CDR3 protein: CASSSPDPGNTEAFF
D gene: TRBD1; V gene: TRBV4-1; J gene: TRBJ1-3; clone size: -; CDR3 DNA: TGCGCCAGCAGCGTCGGCCCAGGATTCGGACAGGGGGGAAACACCATATATTTT; CDR3 protein: CASSVGPGFGQGGNTIYF
D gene: -; V gene: TRBV30; J gene: TRBJ2-3; clone size: -; CDR3 DNA: TGTGCCTCCCACTGGCGGGGAAGCACAGATACGCAGTATTTT; CDR3 protein: CASHWRGSTDTQYF
D gene: -; V gene: TRBV27; J gene: TRBJ1-2; clone size: -; CDR3 DNA: TGTGCCAGCAGTCAGGGACCGACCGTCTATGGCTACACCTTC; CDR3 protein: CASSQGPTVYGYTF
D gene: -; V gene: TRBV5-6; J gene: TRBJ2-7; clone size: -; CDR3 DNA: TGTGCCAGCAGCCCCAGGGGCCGTGCGCACGAGCAGTACTTC; CDR3 protein: CASSPRGRAHEQYF
D gene: TRBD1; V gene: TRBV18; J gene: TRBJ1-2; clone size: once; CDR3 DNA: TGTGCCAGCTCAGTGGGACAGGGTTCTGGCTACACCTTC; CDR3 protein: CASSVGQGSGYTF
D gene: -; V gene: TRBV6-1; J gene: TRBJ2-7; clone size: -; CDR3 DNA: TGTGCCAGCAGTGACCCAACCCCGTACGAGCAGTACTTC; CDR3 protein: CASSDPTPYEQYF
D gene: TRBD1; V gene: TRBV7-2; J gene: TRBJ1-2; clone size: -; CDR3 DNA: TGTGCCAGCAGCTTAGGCGGGACAGGGGACTATGGCTACACCTTC; CDR3 protein: CASSLGGTGDYGYTF
D gene: -; V gene: TRBV2; J gene: TRBJ2-2; clone size: -; CDR3 DNA: TGTGCCAGCAGGCCCAGGGGAGTCGGGGAGCTGTTTTTT; CDR3 protein: CASRPRGVGELFF
D gene: -; V gene: TRBV18; J gene: TRBJ2-1; clone size: -; CDR3 DNA: TGTGCCAGCTCACCGCAGGGAATCGAGCAGTTCTTC; CDR3 protein: CASSPQGIEQFF
D gene: TRBD2; V gene: TRBV19; J gene: TRBJ2-7; clone size: -; CDR3 DNA: TGTGCCAGTAGTACCGCGGGAGCGAGCTCCTACGAGCAGTACTTC; CDR3 protein: CASSTAGASSYEQYF
D gene: -; V gene: TRBV7-9; J gene: TRBJ2-1; clone size: -; CDR3 DNA: TGTGCCAGCAGCTTGATAGCGGATGAGCAGTTCTTC; CDR3 protein: CASSLIADEQFF
D gene: TRBD1; V gene: TRBV10-2; J gene: TRBJ2-4; clone size: -; CDR3 DNA: TGCGCCAGCAGTGAGCTCTCCGGACAGGGTGGAAACATTCAGTACTTC; CDR3 protein: CASSELSGQGGNIQYF
D gene: -; V gene: TRBV29-1; J gene: TRBJ2-1; clone size: -; CDR3 DNA: TGCAGCGTTGAGCGGCAGGGACTCTACAATGAGCAGTTCTTC; CDR3 protein: CSVERQGLYNEQFF
D gene: TRBD2; V gene: TRBV18; J gene: TRBJ2-1; clone size: -; CDR3 DNA: TGTGCCAGCTCACCGGGGACTAGCGGCTACAATGAGCAGTTCTTC; CDR3 protein: CASSPGTSGYNEQFF
D gene: -; V gene: TRBV2; J gene: TRBJ2-7; clone size: few; CDR3 DNA: TGTGCCAGCAGTGAAAGCTTCTACGAGCAGTACTTC; CDR3 protein: CASSESFYEQYF
D gene: TRBD1; V gene: TRBV7-9; J gene: TRBJ1-5; clone size: once; CDR3 DNA: TGTGCCAGCAGCTCAGGGGGATCAAAGCCCCAGCATTTT; CDR3 protein: CASSSGGSKPQHF
D gene: TRBD2; V gene: TRBV10-3; J gene: TRBJ2-2; clone size: -; CDR3 DNA: TGTGCCTCGGGGGGCACCGGGGAGCTGTTTTTT; CDR3 protein: CASGGTGELFF
D gene: -; V gene: TRBV6-5; J gene: TRBJ2-7; clone size: once; CDR3 DNA: TGTGCCAGCAGTCAAGCCTACGAGCAGTACTTC; CDR3 protein: CASSQAYEQYF
D gene: -; V gene: TRBV2; J gene: TRBJ1-3; clone size: -; CDR3 DNA: TGTGCCAGCATGGACATAGGGAGAAACACCATATATTTT; CDR3 protein: CASMDIGRNTIYF
D gene: -; V gene: TRBV27; J gene: TRBJ2-6; clone size: -; CDR3 DNA: TGTGCCAGCAGTTTATCTTCCGGACTGGGTTCCGGGGCCAACGTCCTGACTTTC; CDR3 protein: CASSLSSGLGSGANVLTF
D gene: -; V gene: TRBV5-1; J gene: TRBJ1-1; clone size: -; CDR3 DNA: TGCGCCAGCAGCTTGGGGCAGGGTGTCATTGAAGCTTTCTTT; CDR3 protein: CASSLGQGVIEAFF
D gene: -; V gene: TRBV7-9; J gene: TRBJ2-3; clone size: once; CDR3 DNA: TGTGCCAGCAGCTTATGGACTAGCACAGATACGCAGTATTTT; CDR3 protein: CASSLWTSTDTQYF
D gene: -; V gene: TRBV6-1; J gene: TRBJ1-4; clone size: -; CDR3 DNA: TGTGCCAGCAGCGAGGTGGGGGGGAATGAAAAACTGTTTTTT; CDR3 protein: CASSEVGGNEKLFF
D gene: TRBD1; V gene: TRBV6-4; J gene: TRBJ1-1; clone size: -; CDR3 DNA: TGTGCCAGCAGTGACACGAGCCACAGGGGCGACACTGAAGCTTTCTTT; CDR3 protein: CASSDTSHRGDTEAFF
D gene: -; V gene: TRBV7-9; J gene: TRBJ2-7; clone size: -; CDR3 DNA: TGTGCCAGCAGCCAGCCGGCGCGGTCCCACGAGCAGTACTTC; CDR3 protein: CASSQPARSHEQYF
D gene: -; V gene: TRBV7-9; J gene: TRBJ2-7; clone size: -; CDR3 DNA: TGTGCCAGCAGCGGGAAAACGGGGCCCTCCTACGAGCAGTACTTC; CDR3 protein: CASSGKTGPSYEQYF
D gene: -; V gene: TRBV4-3; J gene: TRBJ2-1; clone size: -; CDR3 DNA: TGCGCCAGCAGCCCAGCCATAGGGGCCAGGGGACCTAATGAGCAGTTCTTC; CDR3 protein: CASSPAIGARGPNEQFF
D gene: -; V gene: TRBV11-2; J gene: TRBJ2-1; clone size: -; CDR3 DNA: TGTGCCAGCAGCTCTCTAGCACCTCACAATGAGCAGTTCTTC; CDR3 protein: CASSSLAPHNEQFF
D gene: -; V gene: TRBV6-1; J gene: TRBJ2-1; clone size: -; CDR3 DNA: TGTGCCAGCAGTGATAATTCCCAGGGTTTTTCCTACAATGAGCAGTTCTTC; CDR3 protein: CASSDNSQGFSYNEQFF
D gene: TRBD1; V gene: TRBV9; J gene: TRBJ1-5; clone size: once; CDR3 DNA: TGTGCCAGCAGCGCTGGGACAGGGGACAATCAGCCCCAGCATTTT; CDR3 protein: CASSAGTGDNQPQHF
D gene: -; V gene: TRBV9; J gene: TRBJ2-7; clone size: -; CDR3 DNA: TGTGCCAGCAGCGTAGACGTGGGGCTCAACGAGCAGTACTTC; CDR3 protein: CASSVDVGLNEQYF
D gene: -; V gene: TRBV19; J gene: TRBJ2-3; clone size: once; CDR3 DNA: TGTGCCAGGACAAGCACAGATACGCAGTATTTT; CDR3 protein: CARTSTDTQYF
D gene: -; V gene: TRBV5-1; J gene: TRBJ1-5; clone size: -; CDR3 DNA: TGCGCCAGCAGCTTGGACACCAATAGCAATCAGCCCCAGCATTTT; CDR3 protein: CASSLDTNSNQPQHF
D gene: -; V gene: TRBV5-1; J gene: TRBJ1-3; clone size: -; CDR3 DNA: TGCGCCAGCAGCTTGGACAACCGGGCTGGAAACACCATATATTTT; CDR3 protein: CASSLDNRAGNTIYF
D gene: -; V gene: TRBV6-5; J gene: TRBJ2-7; clone size: once; CDR3 DNA: TGTGCCAGCAGTTCGAGGGAGTCCTACGAGCAGTACTTC; CDR3 protein: CASSSRESYEQYF
D gene: -; V gene: TRBV14; J gene: TRBJ1-3; clone size: -; CDR3 DNA: TGTGCCAGCAGCGAGCCAAGGGTCGGAAACACCATATATTTT; CDR3 protein: CASSEPRVGNTIYF
D gene: TRBD1; V gene: TRBV27; J gene: TRBJ2-1; clone size: few; CDR3 DNA: TGTGCCAGCAGCTATCGGACAGGGGGGGACGATGAGCAGTTCTTC; CDR3 protein: CASSYRTGGDDEQFF